This paragraph covers one T cell receptor beta chain sequence. The ends were cut back, 4 bases at V and 0 bases at J, with 12 bases in the middle. Germline-derived CDR1 and CDR2 are SGDLS and YYNGEE. The CDR3 contains 15 residues. Recovered Cohort 3 donors showed two negative PCRs, clearance, or symptom resolution. Libraries were prepared by immunoSEQ multiplex PCR; TCRdb keeps only in-frame clonotypes and omits some of them. The sample lists approximately 100,000 clones, 70% to 90% occurring once. The data stem from a study of blood T cell repertoires in COVID-19. The sample taken for sequencing was PBMCs or T cells enriched from blood (not recorded which). This receptor was taken from a woman between 50 and 59 years old who had recovered from COVID-19. The chain links TRBV9 to TRBJ2-3; D gene unclear. This CDR3 is CASSPPGRSTDTQYF. The CDR3 DNA reads as TGTGCCAGCAGCCCCCCCGGTCGGAGCACAGATACGCAGTATTTT.